These 15 T cell receptor beta chains were sequenced from one sample in a study of vaccination and CD4 T cells after COVID-19. Specified treatment: approximately nine-day PBMC culture with coronavirus spike peptide pools or control peptides (ViraFEST assay). These receptors' targets are unknown. At the Johns Hopkins FTIC core, DNA taken from cultured CD4+ T cells was sequenced by way of the Oncomine TCR Beta short-read assay. TCRdb processed the PCR reads anew with MiXCR; each CDR3 protein has one entry. Found here are 15,000 to 17,000 distinct CDR3 sequences, about 40% of them singletons; the top ten hold under 25%. The sequenced material came from cultured CD4+ T cells from blood. These receptors were obtained from a human donor with COVID-19.

The V gene is TRBV27, the J gene TRBJ2-1; TRBD2 matches at 9 bases. The J segment lost 5 bases and the V segment lost 4 bases, leaving 9 bases of the junction unmatched. The V gene's germline CDR1 is MNHEY and CDR2 SMNVEV (reference sequence). The CDR3 totals 16 residues. Here the CDR3 reads CASSSLLRGGNNEQFF. CDR3 in DNA: TGTGCCAGCAGTTCCCTCCTGCGGGGGGGTAACAATGAGCAGTTCTTC.

This clonotype was picked up a small number of times. The chain joins TRBV6-1 to TRBJ1-5, with TRBD1 matching over 7 bases. Germline assignment: CDR1 MNHNS and CDR2 SASEGT. Trimming at V came to 5 bases and at J to 5 bases, leaving 3 bases not matched to a gene. The CDR3 loop spans 13 amino acids. Here the CDR3 reads CASSRGTDQPQHF. CDR3 nucleotides: TGTGCCAGCAGTAGGGGGACAGATCAGCCCCAGCATTTT.

This chain connects TRBV27 to TRBJ1-6, with TRBD1 matching 8 bases. V shed 7 bases, J shed 6 bases, and the junction held 5 bases outside the gene matches. This CDR3 comprises 14 residues. Germline CDR1 is MNHEY and CDR2 is SMNVEV (reference sequence). The CDR3 DNA reads as TGTGCCAGCATTCCCGACAGGGGTAATTCACCCCTCCACTTT. Translation: CASIPDRGNSPLHF.

The V and J genes are TRBV19 and TRBJ2-3; 8 bases line up with TRBD2. CDR1 LNHDA and CDR2 SQIVND come from the germline V gene (reference sequence). The CDR3 is 14 residues long. V trimming: 10 bases; J trimming: 4 bases; junction bases outside the gene matches: 10. Written as DNA, the CDR3 is TGTGCCACCCAGGCGGGGGGCATCGCAGATACGCAGTATTTT. Amino acid sequence: CATQAGGIADTQYF.

This chain joins TRBV20-1 and TRBJ1-1; no firm D call. Per the germline V gene, CDR1 is DFQATT and CDR2 is SNEGSKA (reference sequence). This CDR3 is built from 14 residues. V lost 5 bases and J 1 base, leaving 14 bases between the germline ends. This CDR3 reads CSASGVVSNTEAFF. DNA of the CDR3: TGCAGTGCTTCCGGGGTAGTATCGAACACTGAAGCTTTCTTT.

Remarks on this clonotype: At one boundary the junction diverges from the germline segment, which might be a read error. This chain connects TRBV19 to TRBJ1-5; unclear D gene. CDR1 is LNHDA and CDR2 is SQIVND in the germline V gene (reference sequence). This CDR3 is 14 amino acids long. In DNA, the CDR3 is TGTGCCAGTAGAATAGGGAATGAGATTCAGCCCCAGCATTTT. It yields the protein CASRIGNEIQPQHF. Looking up the rest from reference TRBV19 and TRBJ1-5 gives the full variable domain: DGGITQSPKYLFRKEGQNVTLSCEQNLNHDAMYWYRQDPGQGLRLIYYSQIVNDFQKGDIAEGYSVSREKKESFPLTVTSAQKNPTAFYLCASRIGNEIQPQHFGDGTRLSIL.

The chain carries TRBV2 and TRBJ1-2; 8 bases align to TRBD1. The V segment lost 5 bases and the J segment 6 bases; nucleotides outside the gene matches: 8. CDR1 and CDR2 (germline): SNHLY, FYNNEI. CDR3 length: 14 residues. The CDR3 reads CASSLGQGGDGYTF. In DNA form, the CDR3 reads TGTGCCAGCAGTCTCGGACAGGGAGGAGATGGCTACACCTTC.

The rearrangement uses TRBV11-3 and TRBJ1-1; D gene unclear. The V gene's germline CDR1 is SGHNT and CDR2 YENEEA. V was pared by 5 bases and J by 0 bases, with 13 bases between. The CDR3 runs to 15 residues. The CDR3 region has the DNA TGTGCCAGCAGCCCGCGGCGGGCGCTGAACACTGAAGCTTTCTTT. It translates to CASSPRRALNTEAFF.

The chain recombines TRBV2 with TRBJ1-1; D is uncertain. V lost 5 bases, J lost 1 base, and 8 bases lay in between. The CDR3 runs 13 residues. The V gene's germline CDR1 is SNHLY and CDR2 FYNNEI. The CDR3 DNA sequence: TGTGCCAGCAGTCCAGAGGGGAACACTGAAGCTTTCTTT. Translated: CASSPEGNTEAFF.

The V call is TRBV12-3 or TRBV12-4, the J call TRBJ2-4; perhaps TRBD2 as D (6 bases). Trimming took off 3 bases at V and 0 bases at J, with 9 bases between the two ends. The length of the CDR3 is 15 residues. In DNA form, the CDR3 reads TGTGCCAGCAGTTTTGGGGGACTAGCCAAAAACATTCAGTACTTC. This sequence encodes CASSFGGLAKNIQYF.

This clonotype was counted between two and nine times. The chain couples TRBV5-4 to TRBJ2-3; D remains unclear. The CDR3 has 12 residues. V was cut by 4 bases and J by 6 bases, with 9 bases left in between. Germline lookup yields CDR1 SGHNT and CDR2 YYREEE (reference sequence). The CDR3 region has the DNA TGTGCCAGCAGCGCCCAGCGCGATACGCAGTATTTT. This codes for CASSAQRDTQYF.

The CDR3 loop is CSARKRGASTDTQYF. CDR3 nucleotide sequence: TGCAGTGCTAGAAAGCGGGGAGCTAGCACAGATACGCAGTATTTT. The chain couples TRBV20-1 to TRBJ2-3; 7 bases are shared with TRBD2. This CDR3 has 15 amino acids. The junction had 5 bases not matched to a gene; V was cut back by 2 bases and J by 0 bases. The V gene's germline CDR1 is DFQATT and CDR2 SNEGSKA (reference sequence).

CDR3 coding DNA: TGTGCCAGCAGTGAGCAGACGAGAAATCAGCCCCAGCATTTT. Its protein product is CASSEQTRNQPQHF. The chain is built from TRBV2 and TRBJ1-5; D gene unclear. With 3 bases removed from V and 4 bases from J, the gap between germline ends came to 10 bases. CDR1 and CDR2 (germline): SNHLY, FYNNEI. This CDR3 has 14 residues.

The chain links TRBV6-2 or TRBV6-3 to TRBJ2-5, with D possibly matching TRBD2 (5 bases). V was clipped by 8 bases and J by 4 bases, with 17 bases between them. The germline CDR1 and CDR2 sequences are MNHEY and SVGEGT. CDR3 length: 14 amino acids. The CDR3 nucleotides read TGTGCCAGCGTTAGGATGGCTAGCTTAGAGACCCAGTACTTC. Its translation is CASVRMASLETQYF.

V and J are TRBV5-4 and TRBJ1-5; tentatively, D is TRBD1 (5 bases). V dropped 3 bases and J dropped 0 bases, with 13 bases sitting between them. Germline CDR1 SGHNT, CDR2 YYREEE (reference sequence). The CDR3 has 16 amino acids. The CDR3 DNA sequence: TGTGCCAGCAGCTCCAGAGACAGTCCTAGCAATCAGCCCCAGCATTTT. Translated: CASSSRDSPSNQPQHF.